This T cell receptor beta chain derives from a study of blood T cell repertoires in COVID-19. Study-level background: Researchers got acute and convalescent COVID-19 samples from the United States, Italy and Spain. PBMCs, B-cell-depleted T cells, or T cells were the source of the cDNA or gDNA that made up the material.

Original handling: Using reference gene primer amplification, nucleated cell counts were estimated. Only in-frame clones appear in the TCRdb table, and some are missing; sequencing was by immunoSEQ multiplex PCR. The V and J calls and clone size are taken from that table; D and trimming were inferred from the DNA. The sample gives hundreds of thousands of clones, 70% to 90% of which show up once; about 12% is in the top ten. The CDR3 length is 12 residues. Looked up from germline, CDR1 is DFQATT and CDR2 is SNEGSKA (reference sequence). The V end was cut by 3 bases, the J end by 7 bases, with 12 bases between.

The chain links TRBV20-1 to TRBJ1-1; weak D call: TRBD1 (6 bases). This TCR came from a woman under 30 who had recovered from COVID-19. The sample consisted of peripheral blood. CDR3 sequence: CSASRTAVEAFF. CDR3 bases: TGCAGTGCTAGTCGGACAGCCGTTGAAGCTTTCTTT.